This T cell receptor beta chain is drawn from a study of T cell responses to AZD1222 COVID-19 vaccine. General study results and limits: There were repertoire samples only from the period after the peak T cell response.

Note on this clone: What it binds is unknown.

Produced via immunoSEQ multiplex PCR; TCRdb's table is partial and in-frame only. The repertoire consists of 140,000 or so clones, with around 90% occurring once and the leading ten covering about 1.9%. Trimming removed 2 bases from V and 4 bases from J; junction bases left unmatched: 5. Looked up from germline, CDR1 is SGHAT and CDR2 is FQNNGV. The CDR3 loop spans 16 amino acids. The starting material was peripheral blood, obtained on day 0 of AZD1222 vaccination. The chain links TRBV11-2 to TRBJ2-5, with 12 positions matching TRBD2. The source is an adult in good health. This CDR3 reads CASSLPSGGARETQYF. The CDR3 nucleotides read TGTGCCAGCAGCTTACCTAGCGGGGGGGCCAGAGAGACCCAGTACTTC.